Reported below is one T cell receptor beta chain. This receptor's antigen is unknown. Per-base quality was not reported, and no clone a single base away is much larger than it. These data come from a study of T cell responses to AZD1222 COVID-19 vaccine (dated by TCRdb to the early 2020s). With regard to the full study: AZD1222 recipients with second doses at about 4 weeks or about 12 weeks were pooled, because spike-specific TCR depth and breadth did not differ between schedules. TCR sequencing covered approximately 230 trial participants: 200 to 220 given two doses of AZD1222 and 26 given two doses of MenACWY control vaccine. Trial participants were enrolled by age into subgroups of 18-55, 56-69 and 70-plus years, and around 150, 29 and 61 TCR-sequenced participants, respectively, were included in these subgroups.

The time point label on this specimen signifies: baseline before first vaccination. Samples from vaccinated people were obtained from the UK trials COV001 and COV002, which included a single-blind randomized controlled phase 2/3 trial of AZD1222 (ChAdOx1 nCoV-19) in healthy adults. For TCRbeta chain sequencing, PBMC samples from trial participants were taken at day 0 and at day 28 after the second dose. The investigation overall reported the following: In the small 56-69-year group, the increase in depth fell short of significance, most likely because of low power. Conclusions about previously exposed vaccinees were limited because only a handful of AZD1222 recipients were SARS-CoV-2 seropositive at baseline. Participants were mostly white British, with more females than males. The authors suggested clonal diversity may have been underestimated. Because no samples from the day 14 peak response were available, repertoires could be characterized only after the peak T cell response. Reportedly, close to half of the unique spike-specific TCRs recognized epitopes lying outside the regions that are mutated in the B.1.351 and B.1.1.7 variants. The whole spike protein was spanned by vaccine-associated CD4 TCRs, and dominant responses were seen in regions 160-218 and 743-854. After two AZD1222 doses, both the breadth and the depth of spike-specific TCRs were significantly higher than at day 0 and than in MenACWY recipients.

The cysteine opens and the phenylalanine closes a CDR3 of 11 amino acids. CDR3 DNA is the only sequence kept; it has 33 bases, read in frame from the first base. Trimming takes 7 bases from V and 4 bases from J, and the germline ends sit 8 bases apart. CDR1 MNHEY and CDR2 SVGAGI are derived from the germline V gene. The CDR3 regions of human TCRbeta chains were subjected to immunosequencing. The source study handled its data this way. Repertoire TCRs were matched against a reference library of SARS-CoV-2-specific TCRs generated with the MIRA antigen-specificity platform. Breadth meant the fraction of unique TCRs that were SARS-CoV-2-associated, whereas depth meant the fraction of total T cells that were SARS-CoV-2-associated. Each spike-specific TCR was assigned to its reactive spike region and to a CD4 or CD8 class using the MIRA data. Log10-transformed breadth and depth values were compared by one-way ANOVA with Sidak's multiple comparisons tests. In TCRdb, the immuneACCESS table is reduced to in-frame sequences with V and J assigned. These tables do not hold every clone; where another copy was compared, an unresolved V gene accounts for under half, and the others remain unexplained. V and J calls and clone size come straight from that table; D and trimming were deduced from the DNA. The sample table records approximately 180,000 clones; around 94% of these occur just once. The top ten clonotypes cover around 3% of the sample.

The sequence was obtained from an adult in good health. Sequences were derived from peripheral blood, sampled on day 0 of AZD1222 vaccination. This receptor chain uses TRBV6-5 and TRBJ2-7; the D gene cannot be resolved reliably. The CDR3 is CASMQGYEQYF. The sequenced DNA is TGTGCCAGCATGCAAGGGTACGAGCAGTACTTC.